Listed below are T cell receptor beta chains from one sample, sequenced in a study of CD8 T cells in ankylosing spondylitis. TCRdb independently ran MiXCR on the 5' RACE reads; one entry per CDR3 protein. Of more than 150,000 distinct CDR3 sequences listed, more than 10% are singletons. The sequencing sample was made of blood, either unsorted or a sorted T cell fraction (not recorded which). The receptors come from a male donor with ankylosing spondylitis or in good health (not recorded which). Each CDR3 is given with its conserved first and last residue. A D gene is named only where the DNA matches it firmly. Some rows have no size entry. The others give once, few or many, or a class for an expanded clone.

>TRBJ2-7|TRBV5-1|many|-
CASSLGTDYEQYF
TGCGCCAGCAGCTTGGGGACAGACTACGAGCAGTACTTC
>TRBJ1-4|TRBV5-6|-|-
CASSDYRVGYEKLFF
TGTGCCAGCAGCGACTACAGGGTCGGCTACGAAAAACTGTTTTTT
>TRBJ1-1|TRBV10-2|-|-
CASSEMDGLVAEAFF
TGCGCCAGCAGTGAAATGGACGGGCTAGTAGCTGAAGCTTTCTTT
>TRBJ2-3|TRBV10-1|-|-
CASSESFGSTDTQYF
TGCGCCAGCAGTGAATCCTTCGGTAGCACAGATACGCAGTATTTT
>TRBJ1-1|TRBV25-1|few|TRBD1
CASSEYFTGGKGTEAFF
TGTGCCAGCAGTGAATATTTCACAGGGGGCAAGGGGACTGAAGCTTTCTTT
>TRBJ1-1|TRBV6-6|few|-
CASSPGLRTEAFF
TGTGCCAGCAGTCCGGGTCTGAGAACTGAAGCTTTCTTT
>TRBJ2-5|TRBV7-2|-|TRBD2
CASSTGLAGETQYF
TGTGCCAGCAGCACGGGACTAGCGGGAGAGACCCAGTACTTC
>TRBJ2-7|TRBV5-5|few|-
CASSHGQGGTYEQYF
TGTGCCAGCAGCCACGGGCAGGGCGGCACCTACGAGCAGTACTTC
>TRBJ1-1|TRBV9|-|TRBD1
CASTDGQGNTEAFF
TGTGCCAGCACCGACGGACAGGGGAACACTGAAGCTTTCTTT
>TRBJ1-6|TRBV7-9|-|-
CASSMTLGNSPLHF
TGTGCCAGCAGCATGACTCTCGGAAATTCACCCCTCCACTTT
>TRBJ2-5|TRBV5-1|-|-
CASSLLYPTKETQYF
TGCGCCAGCAGCTTGTTATACCCGACAAAAGAGACCCAGTACTTC
>TRBJ2-3|TRBV7-9|-|-
CASSSTSHSQNTQYF
TGTGCCAGCAGCTCCACATCCCATTCTCAGAACACGCAGTATTTT
>TRBJ2-3|TRBV29-1|many|TRBD1
CSVRGLDTQYF
TGCAGCGTTAGGGGGCTGGATACGCAGTATTTT
>TRBJ1-5|TRBV4-1|-|TRBD1
CASSQVDRVTNQPQHF
TGCGCCAGCAGCCAAGTTGACAGGGTAACCAATCAGCCCCAGCATTTT
>TRBJ1-2|TRBV12-3/TRBV12-4|-|-
CASSLYGSGGYTF
TGTGCCAGCAGTTTATACGGGAGTGGTGGCTACACCTTC
>TRBJ1-1|TRBV20-1|-|-
CSAATTNTEAFF
TGCAGTGCAGCAACTACCAACACTGAAGCTTTCTTT
>TRBJ2-1|TRBV12-3/TRBV12-4|-|TRBD1
CASRTRRTGRNEQFF
TGTGCCAGCAGGACTCGCAGGACAGGGAGGAATGAGCAGTTCTTC
>TRBJ1-1|TRBV5-1|few|-
CASSLDGRGYNTEAFF
TGCGCCAGCAGCTTGGATGGGAGGGGGTACAACACTGAAGCTTTCTTT
>TRBJ2-3|TRBV3-1|few|-
CASSQVVGDTQYF
TGTGCCAGCAGCCAAGTGGTCGGAGATACGCAGTATTTT
>TRBJ2-3|TRBV12-3/TRBV12-4|few|-
CASSFLLDRRRDTQYF
TGTGCCAGCAGTTTCCTTTTGGACAGACGGAGAGATACGCAGTATTTT
>TRBJ2-3|TRBV19|-|-
CASSNWEDTQYF
TGTGCCAGTAGTAATTGGGAAGATACGCAGTATTTT
>TRBJ1-4|TRBV6-5|few|-
CASKKSPGATNEKLFF
TGTGCCAGCAAAAAGTCCCCCGGGGCGACTAATGAAAAACTGTTTTTT
>TRBJ1-1|TRBV5-1|few|TRBD1
CASSLLSQGAGAEAFF
TGCGCCAGCAGCCTGCTTTCACAGGGGGCAGGGGCTGAAGCTTTCTTT
>TRBJ2-1|TRBV24-1|few|TRBD2
CATSPRAGGPSNEQFF
TGTGCCACCAGCCCCCGGGCGGGAGGGCCCTCGAATGAGCAGTTCTTC
>TRBJ2-5|TRBV12-3/TRBV12-4|-|TRBD1
CASSLGAGQGEETQYF
TGTGCCAGCAGTTTAGGCGCGGGACAGGGAGAGGAGACCCAGTACTTC
>TRBJ2-2|TRBV6-1|-|-
CASKAAETGELFF
TGTGCCAGCAAAGCGGCAGAGACCGGGGAGCTGTTTTTT
>TRBJ1-2|TRBV20-1|few|TRBD1
CSARKSWDRFFYGYTF
TGCAGTGCTAGAAAATCCTGGGACAGATTCTTCTATGGCTACACCTTC
>TRBJ2-2|TRBV4-1|many|TRBD1
CASSGDRNTGELFF
TGCGCCAGCAGCGGGGACAGGAACACCGGGGAGCTGTTTTTT
>TRBJ2-3|TRBV7-9|-|TRBD1
CASSLPRQGAHTDTQYF
TGTGCCAGCAGCTTACCTCGACAGGGGGCCCACACAGATACGCAGTATTTT
>TRBJ2-7|TRBV7-9|few|-
CASSLGLRYEQYF
TGTGCCAGCAGCTTGGGGCTCAGGTACGAGCAGTACTTC
>TRBJ1-4|TRBV25-1|-|-
CASSEPARGRKLFF
TGTGCCAGCAGTGAACCGGCCCGGGGGAGAAAACTGTTTTTT
>TRBJ2-7|TRBV4-1|many|TRBD1
CASSQWTGGYEQYF
TGCGCCAGCAGCCAATGGACAGGGGGCTACGAGCAGTACTTC
>TRBJ2-7|TRBV13|-|-
CASSSDRTIYEQYF
TGTGCCAGCAGCTCTGACAGGACTATTTACGAGCAGTACTTC
>TRBJ2-1|TRBV4-2|few|TRBD1
CASSQPPGTGGNEQFF
TGTGCCAGCAGCCAACCCCCCGGGACAGGGGGCAATGAGCAGTTCTTC
>TRBJ2-7|TRBV2|-|-
CASSERGSSTYEQYF
TGTGCCAGCAGTGAAAGGGGTAGTTCTACCTACGAGCAGTACTTC
>TRBJ1-1|TRBV2|many|-
CASSGGTKPTEAFF
TGTGCCAGCAGTGGGGGTACCAAGCCCACTGAAGCTTTCTTT
>TRBJ2-3|TRBV20-1|-|TRBD2
CSAYLSGGTDTQYF
TGCAGCGCCTACTTGAGCGGGGGCACAGATACGCAGTATTTT
>TRBJ2-1|TRBV29-1|-|TRBD2
CSVIAGSSYNEQFF
TGCAGCGTGATAGCGGGCAGCTCCTACAATGAGCAGTTCTTC
>TRBJ2-3|TRBV5-1|-|-
CASSLGQGFTDTQYF
TGCGCCAGCAGCTTGGGGCAGGGATTCACAGATACGCAGTATTTT
>TRBJ2-7|TRBV15|-|-
CATSSSQVFLEQYF
TGTGCCACCAGCAGTTCTCAAGTTTTCCTCGAGCAGTACTTC
>TRBJ1-5|TRBV25-1|many|-
CASSESGRGSNQPQHF
TGTGCCAGCAGTGAATCAGGGCGGGGGAGCAATCAGCCCCAGCATTTT